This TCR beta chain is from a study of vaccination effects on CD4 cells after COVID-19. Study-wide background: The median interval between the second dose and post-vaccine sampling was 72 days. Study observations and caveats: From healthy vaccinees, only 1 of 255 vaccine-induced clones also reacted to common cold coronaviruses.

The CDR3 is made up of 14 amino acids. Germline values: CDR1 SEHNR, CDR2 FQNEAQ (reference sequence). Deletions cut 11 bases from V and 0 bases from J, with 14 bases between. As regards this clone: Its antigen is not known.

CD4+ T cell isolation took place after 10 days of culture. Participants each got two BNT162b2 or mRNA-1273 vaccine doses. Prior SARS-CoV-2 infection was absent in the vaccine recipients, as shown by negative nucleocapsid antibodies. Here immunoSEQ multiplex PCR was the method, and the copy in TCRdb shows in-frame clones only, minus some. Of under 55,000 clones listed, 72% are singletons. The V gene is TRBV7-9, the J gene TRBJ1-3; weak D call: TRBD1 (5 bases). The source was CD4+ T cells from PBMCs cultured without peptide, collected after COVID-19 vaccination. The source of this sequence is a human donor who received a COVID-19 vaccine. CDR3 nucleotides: TGTGCCGGTAGACAGTCCTCCTCTGGAAACACCATATATTTT. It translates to CAGRQSSSGNTIYF.